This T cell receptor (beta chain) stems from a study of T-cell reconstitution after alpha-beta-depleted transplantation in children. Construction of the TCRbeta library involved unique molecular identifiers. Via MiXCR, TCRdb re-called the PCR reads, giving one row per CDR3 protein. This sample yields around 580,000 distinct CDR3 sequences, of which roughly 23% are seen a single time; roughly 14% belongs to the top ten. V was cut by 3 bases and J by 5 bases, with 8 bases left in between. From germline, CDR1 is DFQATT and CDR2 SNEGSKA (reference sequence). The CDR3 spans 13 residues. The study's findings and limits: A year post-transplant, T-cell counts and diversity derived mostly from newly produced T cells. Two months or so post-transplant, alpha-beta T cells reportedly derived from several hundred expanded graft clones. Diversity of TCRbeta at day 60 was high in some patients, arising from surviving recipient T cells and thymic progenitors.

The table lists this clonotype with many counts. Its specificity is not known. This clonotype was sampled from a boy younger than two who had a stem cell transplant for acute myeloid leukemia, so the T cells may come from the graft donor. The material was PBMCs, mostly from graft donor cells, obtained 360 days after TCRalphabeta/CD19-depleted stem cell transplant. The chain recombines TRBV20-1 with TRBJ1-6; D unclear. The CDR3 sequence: CSASLGNNSPLHF. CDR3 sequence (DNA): TGCAGTGCTAGCCTGGGGAATAATTCACCCCTCCACTTT.